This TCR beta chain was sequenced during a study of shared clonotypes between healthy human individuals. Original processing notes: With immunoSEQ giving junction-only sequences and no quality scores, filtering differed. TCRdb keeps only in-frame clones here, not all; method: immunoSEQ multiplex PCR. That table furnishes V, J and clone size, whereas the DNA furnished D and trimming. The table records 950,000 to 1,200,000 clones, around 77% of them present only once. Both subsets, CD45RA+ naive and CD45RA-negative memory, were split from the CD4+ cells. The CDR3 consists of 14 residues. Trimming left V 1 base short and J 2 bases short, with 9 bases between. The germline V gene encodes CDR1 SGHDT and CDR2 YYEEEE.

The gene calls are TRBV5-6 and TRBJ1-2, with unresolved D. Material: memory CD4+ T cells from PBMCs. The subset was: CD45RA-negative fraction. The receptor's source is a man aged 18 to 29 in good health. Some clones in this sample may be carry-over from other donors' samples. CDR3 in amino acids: CASSLRAGNYGYTF. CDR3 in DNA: TGTGCCAGCAGCTTGCGGGCGGGGAACTATGGCTACACCTTC. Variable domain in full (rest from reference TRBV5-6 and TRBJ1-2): DAGVTQSPTHLIKTRGQQVTLRCSPKSGHDTVSWYQQALGQGPQFIFQYYEEEERQRGNFPDRFSGHQFPNYSSELNVNALLLGDSALYLCASSLRAGNYGYTFGSGTRLTVV.